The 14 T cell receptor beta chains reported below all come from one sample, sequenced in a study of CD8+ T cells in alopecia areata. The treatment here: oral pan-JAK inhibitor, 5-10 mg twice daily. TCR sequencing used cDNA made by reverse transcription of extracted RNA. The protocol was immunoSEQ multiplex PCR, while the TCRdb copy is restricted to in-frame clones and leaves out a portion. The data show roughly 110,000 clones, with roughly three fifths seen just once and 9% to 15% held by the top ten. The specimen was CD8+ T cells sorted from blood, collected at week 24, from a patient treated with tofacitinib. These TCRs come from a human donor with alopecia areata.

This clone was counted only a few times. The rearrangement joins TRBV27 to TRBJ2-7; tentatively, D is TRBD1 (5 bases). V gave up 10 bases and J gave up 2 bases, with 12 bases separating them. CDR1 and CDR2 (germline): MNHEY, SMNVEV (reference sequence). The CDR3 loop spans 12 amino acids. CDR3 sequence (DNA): TGTGCCACCTTCGGCAGGGCCTACGAGCAGTACTTC. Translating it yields CATFGRAYEQYF.

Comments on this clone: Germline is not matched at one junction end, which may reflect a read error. CDR3 amino acids: CSVARLAAF. In DNA, the CDR3 is TGCAGCGTTGCCAGGTTGGCGGCCTTT. J is TRBJ1-1 and V is TRBV29-1; D is unclear. Germline V gene sequence: CDR1 SQVTM, CDR2 ANQGSEA. The CDR3 covers 9 residues. Drawing the rest from reference TRBV29-1 and TRBJ1-1, the complete variable domain is SAVISQKPSRDICQRGTSLTIQCQVDSQVTMMFWYRQQPGQSLTLIATANQGSEATYESGFVIDKFPISRPNLTFSTLTVSNMSPEDSSIYLCSVARLAAFGQGTRLTVV.

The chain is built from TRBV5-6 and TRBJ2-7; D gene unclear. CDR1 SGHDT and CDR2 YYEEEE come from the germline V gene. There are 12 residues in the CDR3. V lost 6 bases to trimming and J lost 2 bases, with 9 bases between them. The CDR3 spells CASNSETYEQYF. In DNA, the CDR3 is TGTGCCAGCAACTCGGAGACCTACGAGCAGTACTTC.

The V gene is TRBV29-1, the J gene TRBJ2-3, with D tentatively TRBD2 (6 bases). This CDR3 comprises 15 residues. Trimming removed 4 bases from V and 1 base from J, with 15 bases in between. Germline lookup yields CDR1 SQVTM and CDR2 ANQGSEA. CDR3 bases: TGCAGCGTTGCCGGGGGAGCGCATGGCACAGATACGCAGTATTTT. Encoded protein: CSVAGGAHGTDTQYF.

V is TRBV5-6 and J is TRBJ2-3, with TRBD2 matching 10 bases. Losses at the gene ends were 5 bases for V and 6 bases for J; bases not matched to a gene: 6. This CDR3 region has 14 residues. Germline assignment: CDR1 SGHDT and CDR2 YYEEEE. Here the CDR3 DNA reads TGTGCCAGCAGTCAGCTAGCGGGGGTGGATACGCAGTATTTT. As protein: CASSQLAGVDTQYF.

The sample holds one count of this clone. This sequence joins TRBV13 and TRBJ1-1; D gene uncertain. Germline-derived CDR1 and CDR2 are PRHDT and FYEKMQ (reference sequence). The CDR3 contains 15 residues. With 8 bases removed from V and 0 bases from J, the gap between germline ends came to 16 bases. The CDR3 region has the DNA TGTGCCAGCTCCGAGGACGGACCGTTGAACACTGAAGCTTTCTTT. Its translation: CASSEDGPLNTEAFF.

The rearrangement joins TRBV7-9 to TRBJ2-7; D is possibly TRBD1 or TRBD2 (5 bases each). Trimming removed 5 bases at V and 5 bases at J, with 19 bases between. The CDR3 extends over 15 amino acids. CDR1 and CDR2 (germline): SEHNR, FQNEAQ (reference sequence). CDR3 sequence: CASSKTGRPDHEQYF. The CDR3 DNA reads TGTGCCAGCAGCAAAACGGGACGGCCAGACCACGAGCAGTACTTC.

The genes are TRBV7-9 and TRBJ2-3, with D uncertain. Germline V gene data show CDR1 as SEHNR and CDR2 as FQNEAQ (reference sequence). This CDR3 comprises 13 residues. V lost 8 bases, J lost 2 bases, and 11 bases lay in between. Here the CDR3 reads CASGPVFTDTQYF. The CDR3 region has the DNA TGTGCCAGCGGCCCAGTGTTCACAGATACGCAGTATTTT. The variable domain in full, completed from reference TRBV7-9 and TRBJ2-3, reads DTGVSQNPRHKITKRGQNVTFRCDPISEHNRLYWYRQTLGQGPEFLTYFQNEAQLEKSRLLSDRFSAERPKGSFSTLEIQRTEQGDSAMYLCASGPVFTDTQYFGPGTRLTVL.

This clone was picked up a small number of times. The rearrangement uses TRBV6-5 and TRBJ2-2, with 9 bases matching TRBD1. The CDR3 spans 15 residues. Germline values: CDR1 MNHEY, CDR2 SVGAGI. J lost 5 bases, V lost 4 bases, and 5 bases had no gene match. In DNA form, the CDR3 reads TGTGCCAGCAGTTCCGGACAGGGGAATACCGGGGAGCTGTTTTTT. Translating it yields CASSSGQGNTGELFF.

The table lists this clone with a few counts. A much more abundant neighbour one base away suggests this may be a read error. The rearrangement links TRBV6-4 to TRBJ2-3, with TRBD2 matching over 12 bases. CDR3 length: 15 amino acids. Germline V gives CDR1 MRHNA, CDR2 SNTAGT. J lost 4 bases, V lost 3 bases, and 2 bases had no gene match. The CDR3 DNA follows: TGTGCCAGCAGTGATCTAGCGGGGGGGCCAGATACGCAGTATTTT. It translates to CASSDLAGGPDTQYF.

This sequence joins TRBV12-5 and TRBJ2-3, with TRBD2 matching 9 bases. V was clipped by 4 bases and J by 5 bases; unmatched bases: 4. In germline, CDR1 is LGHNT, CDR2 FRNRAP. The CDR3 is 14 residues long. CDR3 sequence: CASGSRGGLDTQYF. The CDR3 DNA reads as TGTGCTAGTGGTTCGCGGGGGGGCTTAGATACGCAGTATTTT.

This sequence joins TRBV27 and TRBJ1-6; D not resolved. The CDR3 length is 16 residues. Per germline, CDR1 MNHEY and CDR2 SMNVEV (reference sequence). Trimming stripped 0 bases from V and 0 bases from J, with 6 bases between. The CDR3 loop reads CASSLSPGSYNSPLHF. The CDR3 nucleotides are TGTGCCAGCAGTTTATCCCCAGGCTCCTATAATTCACCCCTCCACTTT.

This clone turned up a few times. The CDR3 sequence: CSAAGEGQGAYGYTF. The DNA of the CDR3 is TGCAGCGCCGCCGGTGAGGGACAGGGAGCGTATGGCTACACCTTC. The chain uses TRBV29-1 and TRBJ1-2; 9 nucleotides agree with TRBD1. This CDR3 contains 15 residues. CDR1 is SQVTM and CDR2 is ANQGSEA in the germline V gene. Trimming took 7 bases from V and 5 from J; bases not matched to a gene: 14.

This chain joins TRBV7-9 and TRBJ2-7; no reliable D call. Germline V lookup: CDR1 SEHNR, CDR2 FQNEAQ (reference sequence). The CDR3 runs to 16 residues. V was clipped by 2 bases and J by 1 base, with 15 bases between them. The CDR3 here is CASSLRSDGWSYEQYF. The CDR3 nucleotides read TGTGCCAGCAGCTTACGGTCAGACGGTTGGTCCTACGAGCAGTACTTC.